Following are 4 T cell receptor beta chains from one sample sequenced in a study of T cells in localized non-small cell lung cancer. Sequencing was performed with immunoSEQ multiplex PCR; in TCRdb, only in-frame clones are kept and a portion is missing. The sample lists around 4,000 clones; around 24% were seen once. Sequenced here: lung tumor tissue, sampled before any cancer treatment. The receptors originated from a woman aged 40-69 years with stage I lung adenocarcinoma.

The chain joins TRBV28 to TRBJ2-7; TRBD1 aligns across 9 bases. The CDR3 spans 14 residues. V lost 4 bases and J lost 6; bases outside the gene matches: 7. In germline, CDR1 is MDHEN, CDR2 SYDVKM. This CDR3 reads CASSSPGQGREQYF. Here the CDR3 DNA reads TGTGCCAGCAGTTCCCCGGGACAGGGTCGCGAGCAGTACTTC. Full variable domain (missing parts from reference TRBV28 and TRBJ2-7): DVKVTQSSRYLVKRTGEKVFLECVQDMDHENMFWYRQDPGLGLRLIYFSYDVKMKEKGDIPEGYSVSREKKERFSLILESASTNQTSMYLCASSSPGQGREQYFGPGTRLTVT.

The chain is built from TRBV29-1 and TRBJ2-5; 8 bases are shared with TRBD2. The V segment lost 3 bases and the J segment 2 bases; nucleotides outside the gene matches: 8. Germline CDR1 and CDR2: SQVTM and ANQGSEA. The CDR3 consists of 15 residues. The CDR3 region is CSVDTSGGGQETQYF. CDR3 nucleotide sequence: TGCAGCGTTGATACAAGCGGGGGAGGGCAAGAGACCCAGTACTTC.

The chain joins TRBV29-1 to TRBJ1-2; no clear D gene. CDR3 length: 17 amino acids. V lost 4 bases and J 2 bases, leaving 23 bases between the germline ends. Per germline, CDR1 SQVTM and CDR2 ANQGSEA. The CDR3 loop is CSVVLRLNRRLNYGYTF. In DNA form, the CDR3 reads TGCAGCGTTGTTCTAAGGCTCAATAGGCGCCTAAACTATGGCTACACCTTC.

The chain joins TRBV19 to TRBJ2-7; D is uncertain. The CDR3 is 15 residues long. Germline V gene lookup returns CDR1 LNHDA and CDR2 SQIVND (reference sequence). The V and J ends lost 6 bases and 0 bases respectively, with 15 bases between them. CDR3 DNA sequence: TGTGCCAGTAGCCAGACTCCGATTTTCTCCTACGAGCAGTACTTC. It is translated as CASSQTPIFSYEQYF.